Shown below are 10 T cell receptor beta chains from a single sample sequenced in a study of T cell changes during pregnancy in multiple sclerosis. The repertoire was sequenced with immunoSEQ multiplex PCR; TCRdb's copy has only in-frame clones and lacks some. The table has about 20,000 clones, roughly nine tenths seen once; the top ten hold less than 20%. The sequencing here drew on CD8+ T cells from peripheral blood mononuclear cells, taken after pregnancy. The receptors derive from a female donor in good health, enrolled as a control in a pregnancy study.

The V and J genes are TRBV27 and TRBJ2-7, with no clear D. Between the trimmed V and J ends, which lost 4 bases and 0 bases, there was a span of 10 bases. The germline CDR1 and CDR2 sequences are MNHEY and SMNVEV (reference sequence). This CDR3 has 14 amino acids. CDR3 bases: TGTGCCAGCAGTTCCGGTCAGGTCTCCTACGAGCAGTACTTC. This sequence encodes CASSSGQVSYEQYF.

The V call is TRBV9, the J call TRBJ2-1; a weak D match, TRBD1 (5 bases). CDR1 SGDLS and CDR2 YYNGEE come from the germline V gene. The germline V and J ends were trimmed by 4 bases and 6 bases, with 11 bases remaining between them. The CDR3 runs to 13 residues. DNA for the CDR3: TGTGCCAGCAGCCTAGGTAGGGGCAATGAGCAGTTCTTC. Its protein is CASSLGRGNEQFF.

V is TRBV2 and J is TRBJ2-7; D call uncertain. V was pared by 7 bases and J by 5 bases, with 12 bases between. The germline CDR1 and CDR2 sequences are SNHLY and FYNNEI. The CDR3 extends over 12 amino acids. CDR3 sequence: CASNTPTDEQYF. The CDR3 DNA reads as TGTGCCAGCAACACACCCACCGACGAGCAGTACTTC.

The genes are TRBV18 and TRBJ2-7; 8 positions match TRBD1. The junction had 12 bases not matched to a gene; V was cut back by 6 bases and J by 2 bases. Germline V gene sequence: CDR1 KGHSH, CDR2 LQKENI. This CDR3 is 16 amino acids long. The CDR3 sequence is CASSPRGDRGTYEQYF. The DNA for the CDR3 is TGTGCCAGCTCCCCTAGGGGAGACAGGGGCACCTACGAGCAGTACTTC. Drawing the rest from reference TRBV18 and TRBJ2-7, the complete variable domain is NAGVMQNPRHLVRRRGQEARLRCSPMKGHSHVYWYRQLPEEGLKFMVYLQKENIIDESGMPKERFSAEFPKEGPSILRIQQVVRGDSAAYFCASSPRGDRGTYEQYFGPGTRLTVT.

The rearrangement uses TRBV5-5 and TRBJ1-1, with 11 bases matching TRBD1. The germline V gene encodes CDR1 SGHKS and CDR2 YYEKEE (reference sequence). The V gene end was trimmed by 4 bases and the J gene end by 3 bases; junction bases not matched to a gene: 5. This CDR3 region has 15 residues. CDR3 sequence reads: CASSPRDRGYTEAFF. CDR3 bases: TGTGCCAGCAGCCCCAGGGACAGGGGGTACACTGAAGCTTTCTTT.

In this sample, this clone turned up once. The chain couples TRBV27 to TRBJ1-2, with TRBD1 matching 7 bases. Germline values: CDR1 MNHEY, CDR2 SMNVEV (reference sequence). This CDR3 comprises 14 residues. Trimming cost V 4 bases and J 4 bases; bases outside gene matches: 6. In nucleotides, the CDR3 is TGTGCCAGCAGTTCAGGGGGATGGGGCTATGGCTACACCTTC. Amino acids: CASSSGGWGYGYTF.

The chain recombines TRBV27 with TRBJ1-2; D may be TRBD1 (6 bases). Germline lookup yields CDR1 MNHEY and CDR2 SMNVEV (reference sequence). CDR3 size: 13 residues. Trimming shortened V by 3 bases and J by 2 bases, and 7 bases separated the two germline ends. The CDR3 nucleotides read TGTGCCAGCAGTTTGGGGGCCAACTATGGCTACACCTTC. Its protein product is CASSLGANYGYTF.

V gene TRBV11-2 combines with J gene TRBJ2-7; D gene uncertain. CDR1 and CDR2 from the germline V gene are SGHAT and FQNNGV. The CDR3 runs 12 residues. Trimming took off 0 bases at V and 3 bases at J, with 3 bases between the two ends. CDR3 bases: TGTGCCAGCAGCTTAGACCTCTACGAGCAGTACTTC. Translated, it gives CASSLDLYEQYF.

The gene calls are TRBV15 and TRBJ2-3, with unresolved D. Germline-derived CDR1 and CDR2 are LNHNV and YYDKDF (reference sequence). Trimming left V 3 bases short and J 0 bases short, with 7 bases between. This CDR3 contains 14 residues. CDR3 amino acids: CATSSGSSTDTQYF. The CDR3 region has the DNA TGTGCCACCAGCAGCGGTTCTAGCACAGATACGCAGTATTTT.

A single count supports this clone. This chain uses TRBV6-5 with TRBJ2-7, with 7 bases that match TRBD1. Trimming cost V 2 bases and J 3 bases; bases outside gene matches: 1. CDR1 and CDR2 (germline): MNHEY, SVGAGI. The CDR3 runs to 13 residues. The DNA of the CDR3 is TGTGCCAGCAGTTACGGGACAGTCTACGAGCAGTACTTC. Residues: CASSYGTVYEQYF.